Shown below are 8 T cell receptor beta chains from a single sample sequenced in a study of patients and donors after allogeneic stem cell transplantation. MiXCR, run by TCRdb on the RT-PCR reads, gives a single entry per CDR3 protein. Among about 150,000 distinct CDR3 sequences listed, roughly 22% were seen once. Specimen: blood, either unsorted or a sorted T cell fraction (not recorded which). These receptors were collected from a human donor who was either an allogeneic HSCT recipient or a stem cell or donor lymphocyte infusion donor (not recorded which). It is not recorded whose cells these are; they may come from a transplant donor.

The table lists this clonotype with a count of one. J is TRBJ2-1 and V is TRBV6-5; 8 bases are a match to TRBD2. J gave up 7 bases and V 0 bases, and 14 bases lay outside the gene matches. The CDR3 runs 18 residues. The germline V gene has CDR1 MNHEY and CDR2 SVGAGI. In DNA form, the CDR3 reads TGTGCCAGCAGTTACTCGACTATGGCGGGAGGCAGTGGAAATGAGCAGTTCTTC. Protein product: CASSYSTMAGGSGNEQFF.

This chain connects TRBV7-8 to TRBJ1-6, with 8 bases aligning to TRBD1. The germline CDR1 and CDR2 sequences are SGHVS and FQNEAQ. The CDR3 has 21 amino acids. J lost 7 bases, V lost 1 base, and 21 bases had no gene match. The DNA of the CDR3 is TGTGCCAGCAGCTTAGTCACGGGCGGGACAGGTGACGACGTGATAAATTCACCCCTCCACTTT. It translates to CASSLVTGGTGDDVINSPLHF.

This clonotype appeared a few times. The chain joins TRBV4-2 to TRBJ2-1, with D tentatively TRBD2 (5 bases). Germline V gene sequence: CDR1 LGHNA, CDR2 YNFKEQ. V was shortened by 6 bases and J by 5 bases, with 20 bases between the two germline ends. CDR3 length: 16 residues. The CDR3 sequence is CASSFLGRKEDNEQFF. The CDR3, as DNA: TGTGCCAGCAGTTTCTTAGGCCGGAAGGAGGACAATGAGCAGTTCTTC.

The chain carries TRBV12-5 and TRBJ2-2, with D perhaps matching TRBD2 (7 bases). The CDR3 length is 15 residues. CDR1 is LGHNT and CDR2 is FRNRAP in the germline V gene. With 6 bases removed from V and 0 bases from J, the gap between germline ends came to 11 bases. The CDR3 spells CASGSGTTNTGELFF. The CDR3 region has the DNA TGTGCTAGTGGCAGCGGGACAACGAACACCGGGGAGCTGTTTTTT.

This clonotype was observed a few times. The chain joins TRBV12-3 or TRBV12-4 to TRBJ1-1; D unresolved. CDR3 length equals 13 residues. V was trimmed by 3 bases and J by 0 bases, leaving 5 bases between them. The CDR3 sequence is CASSFWVNTEAFF. The CDR3 region has the DNA TGTGCCAGCAGTTTCTGGGTGAACACTGAAGCTTTCTTT.

The rearrangement links TRBV12-3 or TRBV12-4 to TRBJ2-1, with TRBD2 as a possible D gene (5 bases). V was trimmed by 5 bases and J by 6 bases, leaving 20 bases between them. CDR3 length: 16 residues. The CDR3 nucleotides read TGTGCCAGCAGTAGATCCCACTCCCTAGCTCCCAATGAGCAGTTCTTC. This gives the protein CASSRSHSLAPNEQFF.

The V and J genes are TRBV7-9 and TRBJ1-4; 7 nucleotides agree with TRBD1. The CDR3 runs 17 residues. CDR1 and CDR2 (germline): SEHNR, FQNEAQ (reference sequence). Trimming cost V 3 bases and J 6 bases; bases outside gene matches: 13. The CDR3 reads CASSFGPVQGKDEKLFF. The CDR3 coding sequence is TGTGCCAGCAGCTTTGGCCCCGTACAGGGGAAGGATGAAAAACTGTTTTTT.

The V gene is TRBV2, the J gene TRBJ2-2, with D perhaps TRBD1 or TRBD2 (5 bases each). The CDR3 is 14 residues long. Germline CDR1 and CDR2: SNHLY and FYNNEI. With 6 bases removed from V and 4 bases from J, the gap between germline ends came to 12 bases. CDR3 residues: CASRGTDFTGELFF. CDR3 DNA sequence: TGTGCCAGCAGGGGGACGGATTTCACCGGGGAGCTGTTTTTT. The whole variable domain, remainder taken from reference TRBV2 and TRBJ2-2, is EPEVTQTPSHQVTQMGQEVILRCVPISNHLYFYWYRQILGQKVEFLVSFYNNEISEKSEIFDDQFSVERPDGSNFTLKIRSTKLEDSAMYFCASRGTDFTGELFFGEGSRLTVL.